This T cell receptor (beta chain) came from a study of OX40 agonist ivuxolimab in advanced cancers. About the research overall: Ivuxolimab is a fully human IgG2 antibody that activates OX40 (CD134). The eligibility criteria allowed prior anti-PD-1, anti-PD-L1 or anti-CTLA-4 therapy, and 40% had some. Intravenous ivuxolimab was administered to patients every 2 weeks at 0.01 to 10 mg/kg.

Only in-frame clones appear in the TCRdb table, and some are missing; sequencing was by immunoSEQ multiplex PCR. The sample consists of 65,000 to 90,000 clones, more than 90% of them appearing once. Study-level findings and limits: The study observed clonal expansion of CD4+ and CD8+ blood T cells by week 6 at 0.1 to 3.0 mg/kg.

Comment on this clone: Its target is not known.

The length of the CDR3 is 16 residues. The germline V gene has CDR1 ENHRY and CDR2 SYGVKD. Germline trimming cut 0 bases from V and 3 bases from J; bases unmatched to any gene: 4. The chain employs TRBV10-3 and TRBJ1-1; 10 nucleotides line up with TRBD1. The source material was CD4+ or CD8+ T cells sorted from blood, sampled in a trial of the OX40 agonist ivuxolimab. This sequence originates from an adult with an advanced solid tumor such as melanoma, head and neck, liver or kidney cancer. The CDR3 protein is CAISESRQGADTEAFF. The CDR3 bases are TGTGCCATCAGTGAGTCGAGACAGGGGGCTGACACTGAAGCTTTCTTT.